This T cell receptor (beta chain) was recorded in a study of identifying expanded T cells in peripheral blood. Method: immunoSEQ multiplex PCR; TCRdb's copy keeps in-frame clones and lacks some. Of 100,000 or so clones detected, around 89% appear once; the ten largest clones hold roughly 15%. With 3 bases clipped from V and 4 bases from J, the junction kept 3 bases outside the gene matches. Germline loops: CDR1 SNHLY, CDR2 FYNNEI. This CDR3 has 15 amino acids. Material: blood. The V and J genes are TRBV2 and TRBJ2-1; TRBD2 agrees at 10 bases. The TCR sequence derives from a person aged 18 to 75 in good health. The CDR3 coding sequence is TGTGCCAGCAGTGAGGGTAGCGGGGGGTACAATGAGCAGTTCTTC. It encodes CASSEGSGGYNEQFF.